This T cell receptor (beta chain) was recovered during a study of beta chain features in type 1 diabetes. Study-level findings and limits: In all four CD4+ subsets, TCRB CDR3 length was significantly, moderately reduced in type 1 diabetes. VDJ junctions sequenced from type 1 diabetes patients showed fewer insertions and more deletions.

The study reverse transcribed the entire isolated RNA, so it sequenced expressed TCRB transcripts. The repertoire was sequenced with immunoSEQ multiplex PCR; TCRdb's copy has only in-frame clones and lacks some. The table has over 150,000 clones, approximately 7.8% seen once. Germline lookup yields CDR1 SEHNR and CDR2 FQNEAQ (reference sequence). V was trimmed by 0 bases and J by 2 bases, leaving 10 bases between them. The CDR3 is 15 residues long. Note on this clone: What it recognizes is unknown.

The receptor comes from a woman between 40 and 50 years old with type 1 diabetes. V usage is TRBV7-9 and J usage is TRBJ2-5; D perhaps matches TRBD1 (6 bases). The sample taken for sequencing was central memory CD4+ T cells from blood. The CDR3 DNA sequence: TGTGCCAGCAGCTTAGCGTTGGACAGTCAAGAGACCCAGTACTTC. Amino acid sequence: CASSLALDSQETQYF. Full variable domain (outside the CDR3, taken from reference TRBV7-9 and TRBJ2-5): DTGVSQNPRHKITKRGQNVTFRCDPISEHNRLYWYRQTLGQGPEFLTYFQNEAQLEKSRLLSDRFSAERPKGSFSTLEIQRTEQGDSAMYLCASSLALDSQETQYFGPGTRLLVL.